This T cell receptor (beta chain) was documented in a study of T cell responses to AZD1222 COVID-19 vaccine. Study background: Samples with a second dose at about 4 or about 12 weeks were pooled together. Study results and limitations: Samples come after the peak T cell response, not at day 14. A mostly white British donor set with more females was recruited, and clonal diversity was possibly underestimated.

From germline, CDR1 is SGHRS and CDR2 YFSETQ. The V end was cut by 7 bases, the J end by 8 bases, with 13 bases between. CDR3 length: 12 residues. Profiling relied on immunoSEQ multiplex PCR, and the TCRdb table lists in-frame clones only, not all of them. Here the sample spans about 72,000 clones, around 87% being singletons. Comment on this clone: Its antigen is not identified.

This TCR was sampled from an adult in good health. This specimen was peripheral blood, taken on day 0 of AZD1222 vaccination. The chain uses TRBV5-1 and TRBJ2-1; D may be TRBD1 (5 bases). CDR3 loop: CASRREGDEQFF. CDR3 sequence (DNA): TGCGCCAGCCGAAGGGAAGGGGATGAGCAGTTCTTC.